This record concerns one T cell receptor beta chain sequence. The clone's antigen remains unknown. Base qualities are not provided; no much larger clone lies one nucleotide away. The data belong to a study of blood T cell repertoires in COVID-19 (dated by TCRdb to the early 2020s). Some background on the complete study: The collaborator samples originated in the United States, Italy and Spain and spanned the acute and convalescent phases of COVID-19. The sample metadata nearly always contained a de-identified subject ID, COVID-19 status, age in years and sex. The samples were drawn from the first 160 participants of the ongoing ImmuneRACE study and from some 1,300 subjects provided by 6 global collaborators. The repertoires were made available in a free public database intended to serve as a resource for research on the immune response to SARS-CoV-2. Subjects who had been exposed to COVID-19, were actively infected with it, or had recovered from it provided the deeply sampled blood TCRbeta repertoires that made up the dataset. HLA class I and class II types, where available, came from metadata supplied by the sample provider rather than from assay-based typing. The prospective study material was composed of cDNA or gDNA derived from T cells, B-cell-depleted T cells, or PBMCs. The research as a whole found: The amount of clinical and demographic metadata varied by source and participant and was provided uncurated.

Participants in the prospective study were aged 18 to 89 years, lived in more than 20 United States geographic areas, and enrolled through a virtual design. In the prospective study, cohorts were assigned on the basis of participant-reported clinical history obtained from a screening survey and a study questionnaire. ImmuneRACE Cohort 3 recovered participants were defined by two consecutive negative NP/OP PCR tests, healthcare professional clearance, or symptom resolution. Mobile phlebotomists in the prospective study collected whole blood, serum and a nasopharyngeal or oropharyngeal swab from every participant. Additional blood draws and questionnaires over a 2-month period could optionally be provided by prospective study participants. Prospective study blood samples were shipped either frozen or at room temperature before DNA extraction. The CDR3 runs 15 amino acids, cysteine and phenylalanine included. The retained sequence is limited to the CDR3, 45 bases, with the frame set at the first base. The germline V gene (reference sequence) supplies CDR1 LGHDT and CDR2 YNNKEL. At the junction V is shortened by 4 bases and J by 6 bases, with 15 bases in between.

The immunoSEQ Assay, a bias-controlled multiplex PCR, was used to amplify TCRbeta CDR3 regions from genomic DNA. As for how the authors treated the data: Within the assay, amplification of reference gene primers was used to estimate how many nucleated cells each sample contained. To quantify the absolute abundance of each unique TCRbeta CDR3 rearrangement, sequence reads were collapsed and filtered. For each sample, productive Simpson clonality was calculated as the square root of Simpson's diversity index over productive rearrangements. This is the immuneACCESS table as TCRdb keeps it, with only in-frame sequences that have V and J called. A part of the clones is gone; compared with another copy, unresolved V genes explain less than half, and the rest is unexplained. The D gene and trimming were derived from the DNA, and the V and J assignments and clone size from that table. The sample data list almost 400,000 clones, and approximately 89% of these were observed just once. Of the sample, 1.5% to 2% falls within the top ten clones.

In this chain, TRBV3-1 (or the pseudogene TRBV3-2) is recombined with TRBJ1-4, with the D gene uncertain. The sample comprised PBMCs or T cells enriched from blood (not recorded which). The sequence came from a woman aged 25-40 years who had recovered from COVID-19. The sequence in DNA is TGTGCCAGCAGCCGTCGTGCAGGCGGGGATGAAAAACTGTTTTTT. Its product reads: CASSRRAGGDEKLFF.